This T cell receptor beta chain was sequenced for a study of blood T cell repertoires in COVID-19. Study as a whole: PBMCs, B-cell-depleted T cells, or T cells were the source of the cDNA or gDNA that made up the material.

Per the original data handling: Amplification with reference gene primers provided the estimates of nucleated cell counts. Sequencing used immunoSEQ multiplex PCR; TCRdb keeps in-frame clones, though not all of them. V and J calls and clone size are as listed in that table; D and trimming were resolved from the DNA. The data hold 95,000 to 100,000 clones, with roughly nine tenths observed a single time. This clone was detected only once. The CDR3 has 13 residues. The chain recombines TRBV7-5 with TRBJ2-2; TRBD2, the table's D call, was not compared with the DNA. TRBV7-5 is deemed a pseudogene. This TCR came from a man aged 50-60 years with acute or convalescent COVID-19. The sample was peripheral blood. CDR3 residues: CVRSHSGGGELFF. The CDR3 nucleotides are TGTGTCAGAAGCCACTCGGGTGGCGGGGAGCTGTTTTTT.